This TCR beta chain was recovered during a study of vaccination and CD4 T cells after COVID-19. Scientists ran DNA taken from cultured CD4+ T cells through the Oncomine TCR Beta short-read assay for sequencing. TCRdb called the PCR reads again in MiXCR, with one record for every CDR3 protein. The table has 7,000 to 8,500 distinct CDR3 sequences, approximately 58% seen once; the top ten hold around 13%. This CDR3 contains 18 residues. Trimming at V came to 2 bases and at J to 8 bases, leaving 14 bases not matched to a gene. CDR1 is MNHEY, CDR2 SVGAGI, per germline. The sample holds a few counts of this clonotype. Its antigen remains unidentified. As to treatment: roughly 11-day PBMC culture with coronavirus spike peptide pools or control peptides (ViraFEST assay). Investigators obtained the unexposed donor's CD4+ T cells before the COVID-19 pandemic (2011-2018). Cultures got half-medium changes with IL-2 on days 3 and 7.

The V call is TRBV6-5, the J call TRBJ1-6, with 8 bases aligning to TRBD1. Input material: CD4+ T cells from blood, cultured in vitro. The clonotype was recovered from a human donor in good health. CDR3 loop: CASSYLKIGQGAYSPLHF. The CDR3 coding sequence is TGTGCCAGCAGTTACCTAAAAATTGGACAGGGCGCTTATTCACCCCTCCACTTT.